This T cell receptor beta chain derives from a study of monozygotic twins with inflammatory bowel disease. CDR1 is SGHKS and CDR2 is YYEKEE in the germline V gene (reference sequence). This CDR3 has 11 residues. The TCR libraries each used total RNA (approximately 3,300 ng per library). Nested PCRs (about 17 and 10 cycles, two total) were applied to TCRalpha and TCRbeta cDNA. Reanalyzing the 5' RACE reads, TCRdb keeps one entry per CDR3 protein, without DNA. This repertoire comprises over 150,000 distinct CDR3 sequences; its ten largest clones make up around 2.4%. The draw for each donor consisted of a single 2.5 ml blood sample.

This TCR was recovered from a human donor with ulcerative colitis or Crohn's disease, or a healthy co-twin of an affected twin (not recorded which). Sequencing input: blood. The rearrangement links TRBV5-5 to TRBJ2-4. The CDR3 reads CASSLADMQYF. The full variable domain, its missing parts supplied by reference TRBV5-5 and TRBJ2-4, is DAGVTQSPTHLIKTRGQQVTLRCSPISGHKSVSWYQQVLGQGPQFIFQYYEKEERGRGNFPDRFSARQFPNYSSELNVNALLLGDSALYLCASSLADMQYFGAGTRLSVL.